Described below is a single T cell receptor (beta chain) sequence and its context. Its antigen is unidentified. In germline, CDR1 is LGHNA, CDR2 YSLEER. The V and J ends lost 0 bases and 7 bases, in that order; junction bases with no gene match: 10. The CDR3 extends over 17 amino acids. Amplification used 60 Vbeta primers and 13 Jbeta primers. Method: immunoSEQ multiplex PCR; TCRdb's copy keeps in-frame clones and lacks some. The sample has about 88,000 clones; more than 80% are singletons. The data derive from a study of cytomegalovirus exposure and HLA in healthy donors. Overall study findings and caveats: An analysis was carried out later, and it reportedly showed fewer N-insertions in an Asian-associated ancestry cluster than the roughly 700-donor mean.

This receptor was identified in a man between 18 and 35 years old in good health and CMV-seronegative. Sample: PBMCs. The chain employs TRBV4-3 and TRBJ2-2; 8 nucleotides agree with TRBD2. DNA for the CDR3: TGCGCCAGCAGCCAAGATATGAGCGGGAGCGGGCGCGGGGAGCTGTTTTTT. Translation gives CASSQDMSGSGRGELFF.